The next 15 T cell receptor beta chains were all read from a single sample in a study of glioma-infiltrating T cells after dendritic cell vaccination. The data were produced by immunoSEQ multiplex PCR, yet TCRdb's version contains in-frame clones alone and is incomplete. Among about 99,000 clones listed, around 81% were seen once. The sequenced sample was blood, obtained before dendritic cell vaccination. The source is a human donor with glioblastoma.

V gene TRBV7-2 combines with J gene TRBJ2-5; D is perhaps TRBD2 (5 bases). The J call may be incorrect, as the DNA end agrees better with TRBJ2-7. From germline, CDR1 is SGHTA and CDR2 FQGNSA. CDR3 length equals 15 residues. CDR3: CASSLGTDADYEQYF. The CDR3 DNA follows: TGTGCCAGCAGCTTAGGGACTGACGCGGACTACGAGCAGTACTTC.

The chain recombines TRBV4-1 with TRBJ2-2; tentative D call: TRBD2 (7 bases). V was clipped by 4 bases and J by 7 bases, with 19 bases between them. This CDR3 comprises 16 residues. CDR1 MGHRA and CDR2 YSYEKL come from the germline V gene. The CDR3 region has the DNA TGCGCCAGCAGCCCCGGAGAGGGGGGGCCTATCGGGGAGCTGTTTTTT. This codes for CASSPGEGGPIGELFF.

The genes are TRBV5-4 and TRBJ2-1; 9 nucleotides align to TRBD2. The CDR3 consists of 15 residues. J lost 4 bases, V lost 5 bases, and 7 bases had no gene match. Germline CDR1 and CDR2: SGHNT and YYREEE (reference sequence). The CDR3 sequence is CASRLDSGGYNEQFF. Written as DNA, the CDR3 is TGTGCCAGCAGATTAGATAGCGGGGGATACAATGAGCAGTTCTTC.

J is TRBJ2-3 and V is TRBV7-2; 10 bases line up with TRBD2. V trimming: 0 bases; J trimming: 2 bases; junction bases outside the gene matches: 2. There are 16 residues in the CDR3. The V gene's germline CDR1 is SGHTA and CDR2 FQGNSA. Written as DNA, the CDR3 is TGTGCCAGCAGCTTAGCCGGACTAGCGGCCACAGATACGCAGTATTTT. It yields the protein CASSLAGLAATDTQYF.

The chain couples TRBV6-5 to TRBJ1-1; D ambiguous. There are 13 residues in the CDR3. The V end was cut by 5 bases, the J end by 8 bases, with 15 bases between. Germline V gives CDR1 MNHEY, CDR2 SVGAGI. CDR3 amino acids: CASSELVVTEAFF. The CDR3 DNA sequence: TGTGCCAGCAGTGAATTAGTGGTGACAGAAGCTTTCTTT.

The J gene is TRBJ1-3, the V gene TRBV10-3, with D unclear. CDR3 size: 15 residues. The V end was cut by 1 base, the J end by 0 bases, with 7 bases between. Germline V gene data show CDR1 as ENHRY and CDR2 as SYGVKD. DNA of the CDR3: TGTGCCATCAGTGAGTTCGTCTACTCTGGAAACACCATATATTTT. It is translated as CAISEFVYSGNTIYF.

The chain recombines TRBV7-9 with TRBJ1-1; D is perhaps TRBD1 (6 bases). CDR3 size: 14 residues. Trimming took 5 bases from V and 1 from J, leaving 11 bases between them. Germline CDR1 and CDR2: SEHNR and FQNEAQ (reference sequence). CDR3 nucleotides: TGTGCCAGCAGCCGAGGGACATCGAACACTGAAGCTTTCTTT. Its translation is CASSRGTSNTEAFF. The whole variable domain, remainder taken from reference TRBV7-9 and TRBJ1-1, is DTGVSQNPRHKITKRGQNVTFRCDPISEHNRLYWYRQTLGQGPEFLTYFQNEAQLEKSRLLSDRFSAERPKGSFSTLEIQRTEQGDSAMYLCASSRGTSNTEAFFGQGTRLTVV.

This chain links TRBV27 with TRBJ1-2; 9 nucleotides agree with TRBD1. Germline V CDR1 and CDR2: MNHEY, SMNVEV (reference sequence). V lost 5 bases to trimming and J lost 5 bases; unmatched junction nucleotides: 9. This CDR3 comprises 15 residues. The CDR3 protein is CASSKTGGAGYGYTF. CDR3 bases: TGTGCCAGCAGTAAAACAGGGGGCGCGGGATATGGCTACACCTTC.

This clone occurred a few times. The chain is built from TRBV4-1 and TRBJ1-5; 8 bases are a match to TRBD1. The CDR3 covers 15 residues. The V and J ends lost 1 base and 9 bases, in that order; junction bases with no gene match: 8. Germline CDR1 and CDR2: MGHRA and YSYEKL. The DNA for the CDR3 is TGCGCCAGCAGCCAAGGTTGGACAGGGAAGGCGCCCCAGCATTTT. It yields the protein CASSQGWTGKAPQHF.

The chain is built from TRBV27 and TRBJ1-1; D gene ambiguous. The CDR3 runs to 14 residues. Trimming pared 4 bases from V and 0 bases from J, leaving 9 bases between. CDR1 MNHEY and CDR2 SMNVEV come from the germline V gene (reference sequence). The CDR3 region has the DNA TGTGCCAGCAGTTCTAGGTCTATGAACACTGAAGCTTTCTTT. Translated: CASSSRSMNTEAFF.

The rearrangement links TRBV19 to TRBJ2-3, with 8 bases lining up with TRBD2. The CDR3 sequence is 15 residues long. J lost 0 bases, V lost 1 base, and 0 bases had no gene match. Germline V gene sequence: CDR1 LNHDA, CDR2 SQIVND (reference sequence). The CDR3, as DNA: TGTGCCAGTAGTATAGGCGGGGGGAGCACAGATACGCAGTATTTT. Its protein product is CASSIGGGSTDTQYF.

This clone was counted a single time. The chain carries TRBV27 and TRBJ1-2; no clear D gene. Germline values: CDR1 MNHEY, CDR2 SMNVEV (reference sequence). This CDR3 is built from 16 residues. Deletions cut 2 bases from V and 5 bases from J, with 18 bases between. The CDR3 protein is CASSLNPPAGSYGYTF. The CDR3 DNA follows: TGTGCCAGCAGTTTAAACCCCCCCGCAGGATCTTATGGCTACACCTTC.

This chain joins TRBV4-1 and TRBJ2-2, with 8 bases that match TRBD1. The CDR3 is 16 amino acids. V lost 0 bases, J lost 1 base, and 1 base stayed unmatched. Germline V gene sequence: CDR1 MGHRA, CDR2 YSYEKL. In DNA, the CDR3 is TGCGCCAGCAGCCAAGAAACAGGGGGGAACACCGGGGAGCTGTTTTTT. Translated: CASSQETGGNTGELFF.

V is TRBV7-9 and J is TRBJ2-3; D gene ambiguous. The germline V gene encodes CDR1 SEHNR and CDR2 FQNEAQ (reference sequence). The V end lost 2 bases, the J end lost 5 bases, and 5 bases lay between the germline ends. This CDR3 comprises 12 residues. CDR3 sequence reads: CASSLTVDTQYF. CDR3 coding DNA: TGTGCCAGCAGCTTAACGGTAGATACGCAGTATTTT.

The genes are TRBV7-2 and TRBJ2-1; the match to TRBD2 covers 10 bases. Per germline, CDR1 SGHTA and CDR2 FQGNSA. Trimming removed 4 bases from V and 3 bases from J; junction bases left unmatched: 3. The CDR3 loop spans 15 amino acids. The CDR3 DNA sequence: TGTGCCAGCAGCTCAAGCGGGGGGGACTACAATGAGCAGTTCTTC. As protein: CASSSSGGDYNEQFF.